This T cell receptor (beta chain) was identified in a study of T cells in Graves' hyperthyroidism and ophthalmopathy. Study details: Before treatment of any kind, peripheral blood was taken at initial diagnosis.

Only a few counts were recorded for this clonotype. Its antigen is not known. Findings and caveats of the study: Most clonotypes expanded in the thyroid (above 0.001) were also present in blood.

Germline CDR1 and CDR2: MNHEY and SVGAGI. Losses at the gene ends were 1 base for V and 6 bases for J; bases not matched to a gene: 12. CDR3 size: 19 residues. Among the patients, aged 18 to 65, hyperthyroidism was newly diagnosed and had lasted under 2 months. The study collected blood at first hyperthyroidism diagnosis, before any ophthalmopathy symptoms arose. RNA transcripts provided the source from which TCR beta CDR3 regions were amplified. In the first-round RT-PCR of the TCR CDR3, the HTBI primer set was used. TCRdb processed the multiplex PCR reads anew with MiXCR; each CDR3 protein has one entry. The data hold under 450,000 distinct CDR3 sequences, with approximately 13% observed a single time.

Sequences were obtained from blood. The V call is TRBV6-5, the J call TRBJ1-6; 10 nucleotides align to TRBD1. This TCR derives from a man between 25 and 39 years old with Graves' hyperthyroidism that later progressed to Graves' ophthalmopathy. The CDR3 DNA follows: TGTGCCAGCAGTTACTTACTCCCGGGACAGGGGTTAAGTAATTCACCCCTCCACTTT. As protein: CASSYLLPGQGLSNSPLHF.